The 11 T cell receptor beta chains below all came from one sample that was sequenced in a study of cytomegalovirus exposure and HLA in healthy donors. The primer mix had 60 Vbeta and 13 Jbeta primers. This table comes from immunoSEQ multiplex PCR, and its TCRdb copy is limited to in-frame clones, with some not included. The table lists tens of thousands of clones, roughly 74% of them singletons. The sequencing input was PBMCs. The source is a woman in her 40s in good health and CMV-seropositive.

This clone turned up a few times. The J gene is TRBJ2-5, the V gene TRBV6-1, with D possibly matching TRBD2 (5 bases). Judging by the DNA end, TRBJ2-7 fits better; the J call may be wrong. Germline V gives CDR1 MNHNS, CDR2 SASEGT. This CDR3 has 13 residues. This CDR3 reads CASSRRETDEQYF. In nucleotides, the CDR3 is TGTGCCAGCAGTCGAAGGGAGACCGACGAGCAGTACTTC.

The chain carries TRBV7-8 and TRBJ2-1, with TRBD2 matching over 9 bases. Per the germline V gene, CDR1 is SGHVS and CDR2 is FQNEAQ. The CDR3 runs to 16 residues. V lost 1 base to trimming and J lost 0 bases; unmatched junction nucleotides: 1. Written as DNA, the CDR3 is TGTGCCAGCAGCTTAGAAGCGGGGGGCTCCTACAATGAGCAGTTCTTC. Encoded protein: CASSLEAGGSYNEQFF.

The chain employs TRBV9 and TRBJ2-1, with TRBD2 matching over 11 bases. V lost 4 bases and J lost 5; bases outside the gene matches: 5. The germline V gene encodes CDR1 SGDLS and CDR2 YYNGEE. This CDR3 has 15 residues. CDR3 in amino acids: CASSPRLAGNNEQFF. Written as DNA, the CDR3 is TGTGCCAGCAGCCCAAGACTAGCGGGGAACAATGAGCAGTTCTTC.

This clone was seen once. V usage is TRBV19 and J usage is TRBJ2-7, with TRBD1 identical over 8 bases. The CDR3 has 17 residues. V trimming: 10 bases; J trimming: 3 bases; junction bases outside the gene matches: 20. Germline-derived CDR1 and CDR2 are LNHDA and SQIVND (reference sequence). The CDR3 region is CATSSKGKQGAIYEQYF. The CDR3 nucleotides read TGTGCCACCTCATCAAAGGGCAAGCAGGGGGCAATCTACGAGCAGTACTTC.

The chain couples TRBV29-1 to TRBJ2-1; D is unresolved. This CDR3 comprises 12 residues. The V gene's germline CDR1 is SQVTM and CDR2 ANQGSEA. With 7 bases removed from V and 7 bases from J, the gap between germline ends came to 14 bases. CDR3 bases: TGCAGCGCTGAGAGGAATTGGAATGAGCAGTTCTTC. Residues: CSAERNWNEQFF.

V is TRBV18 and J is TRBJ2-3, with D tentatively TRBD1 (5 bases). CDR3 size: 13 residues. Germline CDR1 and CDR2: KGHSH and LQKENI. The V and J ends lost 4 bases and 4 bases respectively, with 9 bases between them. CDR3 loop: CASSRGGSDTQYF. The CDR3 DNA sequence: TGTGCCAGCTCACGGGGCGGTTCAGATACGCAGTATTTT.

The rearrangement joins TRBV5-1 to TRBJ2-5; 10 bases line up with TRBD1. V shed 6 bases and J 7 bases; nucleotides not matched to a gene: 12. The germline gives CDR1 SGHRS, CDR2 YFSETQ. This CDR3 region has 15 residues. The CDR3 loop reads CASKGPGTGARTQYF. CDR3 nucleotides: TGCGCCAGCAAGGGCCCCGGGACAGGGGCGAGGACCCAGTACTTC. Full variable domain (missing parts from reference TRBV5-1 and TRBJ2-5): KAGVTQTPRYLIKTRGQQVTLSCSPISGHRSVSWYQQTPGQGLQFLFEYFSETQRNKGNFPGRFSGRQFSNSRSEMNVSTLELGDSALYLCASKGPGTGARTQYFGPGTRLLVL.

The V gene is TRBV5-3, the J gene TRBJ2-6; D call uncertain. TRBV5-3 is an open reading frame whose function is uncertain. Trimming removed 1 base from V and 0 bases from J, with 14 bases in between. CDR3 length: 18 amino acids. The CDR3: CARSLQSEDCSGANVLTF. The CDR3 region has the DNA TGTGCCAGAAGCTTGCAGTCAGAAGATTGCTCTGGGGCCAACGTCCTGACTTTC.

V gene TRBV5-1 combines with J gene TRBJ1-1; the match to TRBD1 covers 10 bases. With 4 bases clipped from V and 4 bases from J, the junction kept 10 bases outside the gene matches. The CDR3 has 16 amino acids. Germline-derived CDR1 and CDR2 are SGHRS and YFSETQ. The CDR3 DNA reads TGCGCCAGCAGCCCTAAACCGGGACAGGGGAGCACTGAAGCTTTCTTT. Its protein is CASSPKPGQGSTEAFF.

This chain uses TRBV30 with TRBJ1-5, with TRBD1 as a possible D gene (5 bases). Germline V lookup: CDR1 GTSNPN, CDR2 SVGIG (reference sequence). The CDR3 loop spans 15 amino acids. Trimming shortened V by 3 bases and J by 2 bases, and 14 bases separated the two germline ends. The CDR3 region has the DNA TGTGCCTGGAGCGCCGGGGGGGGAGGCAATCAGCCCCAGCATTTT. Its protein product is CAWSAGGGGNQPQHF.

As DNA, the CDR3 is TGTGCCACCAGTCGGGACTCGAACACCGGGGAGCTGTTTTTT. This codes for CATSRDSNTGELFF. The genes are TRBV15 and TRBJ2-2; weak D call: TRBD2 (6 bases). V lost 6 bases, J lost 0 bases, and 8 bases lay in between. CDR1 LNHNV and CDR2 YYDKDF come from the germline V gene (reference sequence). The length of the CDR3 is 14 residues.